This T cell receptor beta chain emerged from a study of T cell responses to AZD1222 COVID-19 vaccine. General study results and limits: Reports say nearly half of spike-specific TCRs go after unmutated variant regions. None of the repertoires were sampled until the peak T cell response had passed.

The data were produced by immunoSEQ multiplex PCR, yet TCRdb's version contains in-frame clones alone and is incomplete. Altogether more than 95,000 clones are present, 85% being singletons, with the ten largest covering less than 5.5%. Deletions cut 8 bases from V and 6 bases from J, with 23 bases between. This CDR3 has 15 amino acids. Germline loops: CDR1 MNHEY, CDR2 SVGAGI. With regard to this clone: What it recognizes is unknown.

This TCR was recovered from an adult who received the AZD1222 COVID-19 vaccine. The specimen comprised peripheral blood, sampled 28 days after the second AZD1222 dose. The chain joins TRBV6-5 to TRBJ2-7; perhaps TRBD2 as D (5 bases). The CDR3 is CASHDGVWVAREQYF. The CDR3 region has the DNA TGTGCCAGCCACGACGGAGTATGGGTAGCGCGCGAGCAGTACTTC.